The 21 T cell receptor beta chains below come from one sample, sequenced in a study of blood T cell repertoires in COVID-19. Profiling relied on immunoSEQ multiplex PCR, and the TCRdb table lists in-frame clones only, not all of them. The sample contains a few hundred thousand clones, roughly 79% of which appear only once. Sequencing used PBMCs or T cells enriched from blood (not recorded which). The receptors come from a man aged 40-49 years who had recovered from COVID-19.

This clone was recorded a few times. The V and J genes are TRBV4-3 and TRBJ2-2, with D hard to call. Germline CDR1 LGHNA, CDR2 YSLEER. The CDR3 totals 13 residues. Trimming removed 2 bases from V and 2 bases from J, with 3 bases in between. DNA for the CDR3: TGCGCCAGCAGCCAAATAAACACCGGGGAGCTGTTTTTT. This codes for CASSQINTGELFF.

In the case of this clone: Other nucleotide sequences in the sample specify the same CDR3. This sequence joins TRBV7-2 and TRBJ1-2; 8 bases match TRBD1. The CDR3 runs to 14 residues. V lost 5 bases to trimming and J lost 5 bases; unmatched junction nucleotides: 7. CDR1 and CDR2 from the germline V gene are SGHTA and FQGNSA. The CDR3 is CASSPQTGGYGYTF. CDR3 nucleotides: TGTGCCAGCAGCCCACAAACAGGGGGGTATGGCTACACCTTC. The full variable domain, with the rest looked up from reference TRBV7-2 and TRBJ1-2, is GAGVSQSPSNKVTEKGKDVELRCDPISGHTALYWYRQSLGQGLEFLIYFQGNSAPDKSGLPSDRFSAERTGGSVSTLTIQRTQQEDSAVYLCASSPQTGGYGYTFGSGTRLTVV.

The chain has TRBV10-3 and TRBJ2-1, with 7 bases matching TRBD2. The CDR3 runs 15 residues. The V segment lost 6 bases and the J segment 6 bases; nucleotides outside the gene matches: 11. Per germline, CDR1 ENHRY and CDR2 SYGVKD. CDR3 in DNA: TGTGCCATCAGGGAGGGGAGGGGAAGGGGCAATGAGCAGTTCTTC. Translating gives CAIREGRGRGNEQFF.

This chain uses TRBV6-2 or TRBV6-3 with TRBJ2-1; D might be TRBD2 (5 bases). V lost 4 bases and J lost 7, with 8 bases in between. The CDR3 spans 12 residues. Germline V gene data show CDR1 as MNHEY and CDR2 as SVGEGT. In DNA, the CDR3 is TGTGCCAGCAGTTCTACTAGGAATGAGCAGTTCTTC. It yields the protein CASSSTRNEQFF.

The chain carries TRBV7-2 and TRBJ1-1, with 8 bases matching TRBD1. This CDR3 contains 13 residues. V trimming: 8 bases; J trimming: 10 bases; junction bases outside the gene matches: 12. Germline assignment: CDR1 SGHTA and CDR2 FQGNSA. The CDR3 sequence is CASEGSRGQRAFF. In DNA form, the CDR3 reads TGTGCCAGCGAAGGTAGCAGGGGGCAAAGAGCTTTCTTT.

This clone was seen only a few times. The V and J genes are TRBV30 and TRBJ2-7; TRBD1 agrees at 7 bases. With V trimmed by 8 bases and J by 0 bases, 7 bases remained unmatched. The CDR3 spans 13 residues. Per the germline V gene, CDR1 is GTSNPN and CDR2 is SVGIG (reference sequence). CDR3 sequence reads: CARGTASSYEQYF. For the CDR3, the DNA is TGTGCCCGAGGGACAGCGAGCTCCTACGAGCAGTACTTC.

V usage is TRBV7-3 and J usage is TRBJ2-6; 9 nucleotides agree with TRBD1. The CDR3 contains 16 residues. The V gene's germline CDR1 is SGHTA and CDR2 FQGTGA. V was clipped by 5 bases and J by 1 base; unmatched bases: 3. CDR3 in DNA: TGTGCCAGCAGCCAACAGGGGGCATCTGGGGCCAACGTCCTGACTTTC. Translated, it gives CASSQQGASGANVLTF.

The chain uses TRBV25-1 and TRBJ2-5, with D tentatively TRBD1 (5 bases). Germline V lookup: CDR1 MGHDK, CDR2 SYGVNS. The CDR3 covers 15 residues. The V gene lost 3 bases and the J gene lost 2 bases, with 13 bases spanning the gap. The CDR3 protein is CASSDLGAGQETQYF. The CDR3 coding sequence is TGTGCCAGCAGTGATTTAGGGGCAGGTCAAGAGACCCAGTACTTC.

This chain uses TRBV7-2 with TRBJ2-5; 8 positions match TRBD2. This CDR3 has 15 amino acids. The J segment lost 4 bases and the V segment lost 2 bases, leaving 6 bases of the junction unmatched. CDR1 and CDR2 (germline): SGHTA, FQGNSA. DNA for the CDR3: TGTGCCAGCAGCTTAACCGGGGGGGCCCCAGAGACCCAGTACTTC. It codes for CASSLTGGAPETQYF.

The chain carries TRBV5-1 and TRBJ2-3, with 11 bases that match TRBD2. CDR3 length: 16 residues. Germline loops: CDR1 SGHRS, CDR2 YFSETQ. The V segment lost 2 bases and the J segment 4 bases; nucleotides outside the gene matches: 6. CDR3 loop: CASSLSGTSGADTQYF. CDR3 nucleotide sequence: TGCGCCAGCAGCTTAAGTGGGACTAGCGGAGCAGATACGCAGTATTTT. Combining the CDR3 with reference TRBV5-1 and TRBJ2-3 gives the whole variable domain KAGVTQTPRYLIKTRGQQVTLSCSPISGHRSVSWYQQTPGQGLQFLFEYFSETQRNKGNFPGRFSGRQFSNSRSEMNVSTLELGDSALYLCASSLSGTSGADTQYFGPGTRLTVL.

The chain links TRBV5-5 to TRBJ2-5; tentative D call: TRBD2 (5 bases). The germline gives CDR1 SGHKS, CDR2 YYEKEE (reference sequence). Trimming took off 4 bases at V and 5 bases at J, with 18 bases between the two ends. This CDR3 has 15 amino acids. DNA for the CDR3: TGTGCCAGCAGCACCGGCGGGTGGGCCAAGGAGACCCAGTACTTC. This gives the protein CASSTGGWAKETQYF.

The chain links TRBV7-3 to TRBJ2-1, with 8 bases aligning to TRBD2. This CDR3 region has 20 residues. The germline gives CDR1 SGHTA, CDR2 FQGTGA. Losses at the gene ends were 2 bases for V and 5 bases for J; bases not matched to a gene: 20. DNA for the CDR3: TGTGCCAGCAGCTTATTTGGCGGGAGGAGGACGGCCGAGGGCCACAATGAGCAGTTCTTC. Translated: CASSLFGGRRTAEGHNEQFF.

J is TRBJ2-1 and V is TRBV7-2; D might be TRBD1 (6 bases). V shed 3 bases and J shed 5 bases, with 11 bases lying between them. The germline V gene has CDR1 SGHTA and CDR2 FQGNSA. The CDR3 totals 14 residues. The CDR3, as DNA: TGTGCCAGCAGCTTCGACAGGCAAAACAATGAGCAGTTCTTC. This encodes CASSFDRQNNEQFF.

The CDR3 sequence: CASSPSRSQFF. The CDR3 DNA reads as TGTGCCAGCAGTCCCTCCAGGTCCCAGTTCTTC. The chain recombines TRBV2 with TRBJ2-1; D remains unclear. Trimming removed 5 bases from V and 13 bases from J, with 12 bases in between. Per the germline V gene, CDR1 is SNHLY and CDR2 is FYNNEI. The CDR3 totals 11 residues.

CDR3 region: CASSPADRSRGKLFF. The CDR3 DNA follows: TGCGCCAGCAGCCCGGCGGACAGAAGTCGGGGAAAACTGTTTTTT. The chain employs TRBV5-1 and TRBJ1-4, with a tentative D call TRBD1 (6 bases). Germline V gives CDR1 SGHRS, CDR2 YFSETQ. There are 15 residues in the CDR3. The V and J ends lost 4 bases and 10 bases respectively, with 20 bases between them.

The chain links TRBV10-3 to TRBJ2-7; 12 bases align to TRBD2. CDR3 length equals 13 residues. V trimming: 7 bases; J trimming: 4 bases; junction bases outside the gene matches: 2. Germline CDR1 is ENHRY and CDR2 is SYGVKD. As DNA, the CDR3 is TGTGCCATCAAAACTAGCGGGGGGTACGAGCAGTACTTC. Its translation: CAIKTSGGYEQYF.

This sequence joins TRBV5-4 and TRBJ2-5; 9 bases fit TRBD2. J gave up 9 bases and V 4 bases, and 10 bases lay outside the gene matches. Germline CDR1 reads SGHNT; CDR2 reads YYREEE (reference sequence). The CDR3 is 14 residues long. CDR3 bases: TGTGCCAGCAGCCCCGAGCCGGCTAGCGGGGCCCAGTACTTC. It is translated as CASSPEPASGAQYF.

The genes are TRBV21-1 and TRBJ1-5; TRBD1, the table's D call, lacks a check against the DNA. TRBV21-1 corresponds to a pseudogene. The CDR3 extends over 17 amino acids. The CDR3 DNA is TGTGCCAGCCCCCGGGAAAGGGACAGTTATAGCAATCAGCCCCAGCATTTT. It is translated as CASPRERDSYSNQPQHF.

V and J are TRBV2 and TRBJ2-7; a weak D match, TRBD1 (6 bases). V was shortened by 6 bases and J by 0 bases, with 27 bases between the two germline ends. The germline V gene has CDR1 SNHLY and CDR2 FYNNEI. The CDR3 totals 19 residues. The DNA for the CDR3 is TGTGCCAGCAGGCCACCTCTTGGGTCAGGGGTCTTATTCTCCTACGAGCAGTACTTC. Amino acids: CASRPPLGSGVLFSYEQYF.

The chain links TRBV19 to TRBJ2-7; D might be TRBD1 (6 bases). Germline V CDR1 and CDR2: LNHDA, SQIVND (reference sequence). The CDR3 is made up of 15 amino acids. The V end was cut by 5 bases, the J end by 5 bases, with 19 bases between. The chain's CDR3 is CASSATGGYGHEQYF. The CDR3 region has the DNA TGTGCCAGTAGTGCGACAGGTGGATATGGGCACGAGCAGTACTTC.

The CDR3 is CASSPPGGLRDEAFF. DNA for the CDR3: TGTGCCAGCTCACCGCCTGGAGGGCTCCGGGATGAAGCTTTCTTT. The chain employs TRBV18 and TRBJ1-1; D call uncertain. CDR1 is KGHSH and CDR2 is LQKENI in the germline V gene. The CDR3 loop spans 15 amino acids. V lost 3 bases and J lost 7, with 18 bases in between.